The sample holds a few counts of the clone carrying this T cell receptor beta chain. The antigen remains undetermined. Regarding the study as a whole: The larger-cohort validation was restricted to a single TCR beta V-J rearrangement rather than whole repertoires. The TCR gene usage of tumor memory CD4+ T cells clustered together with blood and lymph node memory CD4+ cells and with lymph node naive CD4+ cells. Tumor Treg TCRs overlapped most with tumor naive CD4+ cells.

Semi-nested PCR with Nested Universal Primer A followed constant-region reverse priming of full-length variable regions. TCRdb passed the 5' RACE reads through MiXCR, listing each CDR3 protein once. In the table there are approximately 11,000 distinct CDR3 sequences, more than 40% of which are singletons. V shed 0 bases and J shed 3 bases, with 8 bases lying between them. The CDR3 runs to 13 residues. Germline loops: CDR1 DFQATT, CDR2 SNEGSKA (reference sequence). The material sequenced was tumor-infiltrating naive CD4+ T cells sorted from the breast tumor. As to subset: naive CD4+ T cells, CD4+CD45RA+CD25-. The TCR originated in a female donor with breast cancer. V is TRBV20-1 and J is TRBJ1-1; D remains ambiguous. The CDR3 loop reads CSAREQADTEAFF. The CDR3 DNA reads as TGCAGTGCTAGAGAGCAGGCAGACACTGAAGCTTTCTTT.